These 31 T cell receptor beta chains originate from one sample sequenced in a study of liver allograft versus peripheral blood T cells. Across the whole study: A comparison was made between T cell receptor repertoires in transplanted livers and those in recipients' peripheral blood.

TCRdb analysed the reads with MiXCR anew, one entry per CDR3 protein. This repertoire shows 1,500 to 2,000 distinct CDR3 sequences, 16% found once; its top ten account for approximately 9.8%. The receptors originated from a human patient who had a liver transplant. Some T cells here may be from the graft donor.

This clonotype was detected only once. This chain links TRBV2 with TRBJ2-5; D may be TRBD1 or TRBD2 (5 bases each). V was clipped by 7 bases and J by 5 bases, with 20 bases between them. The CDR3 is made up of 15 amino acids. Germline V lookup: CDR1 SNHLY, CDR2 FYNNEI. The CDR3: CASIPGDHAGETQYF. DNA for the CDR3: TGTGCCAGCATCCCCGGGGACCACGCAGGGGAGACCCAGTACTTC.

This clonotype qualifies as medium-sized. The chain joins TRBV6-1 to TRBJ1-1, with D perhaps matching TRBD1 (6 bases). Germline loops: CDR1 MNHNS, CDR2 SASEGT. V was pared by 1 base and J by 3 bases, with 9 bases between. CDR3 length equals 14 residues. The CDR3 coding sequence is TGTGCCAGCAGTGAAGGGGGGGCGGACACTGAAGCTTTCTTT. Its translation is CASSEGGADTEAFF.

The chain uses TRBV12-5 and TRBJ2-7; 8 bases fit TRBD2. V was pared by 2 bases and J by 2 bases, with 8 bases of the junction left unmatched. Germline V gene data show CDR1 as LGHNT and CDR2 as FRNRAP. The CDR3 loop spans 16 amino acids. CDR3 amino acids: CASGLRPGGNPYEQYF. In DNA form, the CDR3 reads TGTGCTAGTGGTTTGCGCCCGGGGGGGAATCCCTACGAGCAGTACTTC. Combining the CDR3 with reference TRBV12-5 and TRBJ2-7 gives the whole variable domain DARVTQTPRHKVTEMGQEVTMRCQPILGHNTVFWYRQTMMQGLELLAYFRNRAPLDDSGMPKDRFSAEMPDATLATLKIQPSEPRDSAVYFCASGLRPGGNPYEQYFGPGTRLTVT.

By proportion, this clonotype is medium-sized. V is TRBV6-1 and J is TRBJ1-2; D is unclear. Trimming shortened V by 0 bases and J by 8 bases, and 13 bases separated the two germline ends. The germline gives CDR1 MNHNS, CDR2 SASEGT. The CDR3 runs 14 residues. The CDR3 coding sequence is TGTGCCAGCAGTGAAGCGGCGGGTTTAAGGGGCTACACCTTC. Protein sequence: CASSEAAGLRGYTF.

This clonotype was detected only a few times. The chain is built from TRBV5-5 and TRBJ1-6, with D tentatively TRBD1 (6 bases). The CDR3 length is 14 residues. V dropped 2 bases and J dropped 12 bases, with 15 bases sitting between them. Germline V gene lookup returns CDR1 SGHKS and CDR2 YYEKEE (reference sequence). CDR3 sequence reads: CASSFGRGIGPLHF. The DNA of the CDR3 is TGTGCCAGCAGCTTCGGCAGGGGTATCGGACCCCTCCACTTT.

This clonotype is large (0.1 to 1%). The chain uses TRBV30 and TRBJ1-5; D is uncertain. V was clipped by 0 bases and J by 5 bases, with 14 bases between them. Germline V gives CDR1 GTSNPN, CDR2 SVGIG (reference sequence). The CDR3 is 15 residues long. This chain's CDR3 is CAWSVPGRVDQPQHF. CDR3 coding DNA: TGTGCCTGGAGTGTACCGGGGAGGGTCGATCAGCCCCAGCATTTT. The complete variable domain, with remaining parts taken from reference TRBV30 and TRBJ1-5, reads SQTIHQWPATLVQPVGSPLSLECTVEGTSNPNLYWYRQAAGRGLQLLFYSVGIGQISSEVPQNLSASRPQDRQFILSSKKLLLSDSGFYLCAWSVPGRVDQPQHFGDGTRLSIL.

This clonotype is labeled large. The chain joins TRBV19 to TRBJ1-2; D unresolved. This CDR3 is 12 amino acids long. CDR1 and CDR2 from the germline V gene are LNHDA and SQIVND (reference sequence). The ends were cut back, 6 bases at V and 4 bases at J, with 9 bases in the middle. The CDR3 spells CASSTEFYGYTF. The CDR3 nucleotides are TGTGCCAGTAGCACAGAGTTCTATGGCTACACCTTC. Drawing the rest from reference TRBV19 and TRBJ1-2, the complete variable domain is DGGITQSPKYLFRKEGQNVTLSCEQNLNHDAMYWYRQDPGQGLRLIYYSQIVNDFQKGDIAEGYSVSREKKESFPLTVTSAQKNPTAFYLCASSTEFYGYTFGSGTRLTVV.

This chain connects TRBV6-2 or TRBV6-3 to TRBJ2-5; 7 bases agree with TRBD2. Germline V gene data show CDR1 as MNHEY and CDR2 as SVGEGT. The CDR3 runs to 15 residues. V trimming: 4 bases; J trimming: 0 bases; junction bases outside the gene matches: 5. The chain's CDR3 is CASSSRAGNQETQYF. As DNA, the CDR3 is TGTGCCAGCAGTTCAAGAGCGGGAAACCAAGAGACCCAGTACTTC.

By share, this clonotype counts as medium-sized. The chain is built from TRBV12-3 or TRBV12-4 and TRBJ2-3, with D unresolved. The CDR3 is made up of 14 amino acids. Deletions cut 3 bases from V and 4 bases from J, with 11 bases between. The CDR3 loop is CASSFSQRPDTQYF. The CDR3 DNA reads TGTGCCAGCAGTTTTAGCCAGCGTCCAGATACGCAGTATTTT.

By share, this clonotype ranks as medium-sized (0.01 to 0.1%). V and J are TRBV20-1 and TRBJ2-3, with D perhaps matching TRBD1 (6 bases). V was cut by 2 bases and J by 1 base, with 13 bases left in between. The germline CDR1 and CDR2 sequences are DFQATT and SNEGSKA (reference sequence). The CDR3 length is 15 residues. DNA of the CDR3: TGCAGTGCTAGAAACCCCAGGACAGGCACAGATACGCAGTATTTT. This gives the protein CSARNPRTGTDTQYF.

This clonotype was counted a few times. This chain connects TRBV7-9 to TRBJ2-5, with a weak D call TRBD2 (5 bases). Germline V gene data show CDR1 as SEHNR and CDR2 as FQNEAQ (reference sequence). The CDR3 sequence is 14 residues long. V was clipped by 3 bases and J by 2 bases, with 10 bases between them. The CDR3 nucleotides read TGTGCCAGCAGCTTCACGAGGGAGCAAGAGACCCAGTACTTC. The encoded protein is CASSFTREQETQYF. Variable domain in full (rest from reference TRBV7-9 and TRBJ2-5): DTGVSQNPRHKITKRGQNVTFRCDPISEHNRLYWYRQTLGQGPEFLTYFQNEAQLEKSRLLSDRFSAERPKGSFSTLEIQRTEQGDSAMYLCASSFTREQETQYFGPGTRLLVL.

Within the sample, this clonotype is medium-sized. The chain recombines TRBV20-1 with TRBJ2-7, with TRBD1 identical over 12 bases. This CDR3 is built from 14 residues. Unmatched junction bases numbered 0, after V lost 1 base and J lost 2 bases. CDR1 is DFQATT and CDR2 is SNEGSKA in the germline V gene (reference sequence). CDR3 coding DNA: TGCAGTGCTAGAGGGGACAGGGGGCCCTACGAGCAGTACTTC. Encoded protein: CSARGDRGPYEQYF.

The chain employs TRBV12-3 or TRBV12-4 and TRBJ2-2; D gene unclear. The CDR3 runs 15 residues. V shed 7 bases and J shed 2 bases, with 14 bases lying between them. The CDR3 DNA is TGTGCCAGCACCACCGGTATCCGTAACACCGGGGAGCTGTTTTTT. Its translation: CASTTGIRNTGELFF.

In its sample, this clonotype was seen many times. The rearrangement uses TRBV18 and TRBJ2-1, with D perhaps TRBD1 (6 bases). V was shortened by 8 bases and J by 1 base, with 15 bases between the two germline ends. Germline CDR1 is KGHSH and CDR2 is LQKENI. This CDR3 is 15 amino acids long. This CDR3 is CASARDTGSYNEQFF. DNA of the CDR3: TGTGCCAGCGCCCGGGACACCGGTTCCTACAATGAGCAGTTCTTC.

This clonotype is medium-sized (0.01 to 0.1%) in the sample. The chain recombines TRBV11-3 with TRBJ1-2, with D hard to call. V lost 11 bases and J lost 7, with 5 bases in between. In germline, CDR1 is SGHNT, CDR2 YENEEA. The CDR3 sequence is 8 residues long. CDR3 coding DNA: TGTGCCCACTGTGGCTACACCTTC. This translates into CAHCGYTF.

This clonotype is labeled medium-sized. This chain links TRBV3-1 with TRBJ2-1; D is perhaps TRBD2 (6 bases). Trimming stripped 4 bases from V and 0 bases from J, with 13 bases between. Germline V lookup: CDR1 LGHDT, CDR2 YNNKEL (reference sequence). This CDR3 comprises 16 residues. This CDR3 reads CASSPAGQSSYNEQFF. The CDR3 coding sequence is TGTGCCAGCAGCCCCGCGGGGCAGAGCTCCTACAATGAGCAGTTCTTC.

This clonotype qualifies as medium-sized (0.01 to 0.1%). This chain connects TRBV29-1 to TRBJ1-3; D ambiguous. V was pared by 8 bases and J by 4 bases, with 9 bases between. The CDR3 sequence is 11 residues long. The germline V gene has CDR1 SQVTM and CDR2 ANQGSEA. CDR3 nucleotide sequence: TGCAGCTTGGCCACCGGAAACACCATATATTTT. Translation gives CSLATGNTIYF.

By frequency in the sample, this clonotype is medium-sized. This sequence joins TRBV20-1 and TRBJ1-2; D is undetermined. Germline CDR1 and CDR2: DFQATT and SNEGSKA (reference sequence). The CDR3 spans 12 residues. V was shortened by 7 bases and J by 4 bases, with 13 bases between the two germline ends. As DNA, the CDR3 is TGCAGTGGGTCAGGAGAATCCTATGGCTACACCTTC. It translates to CSGSGESYGYTF.

Comment on this clonotype: A read error is possible here, since a much larger clone lies one base away. The chain joins TRBV27 to TRBJ2-1, with 10 nucleotides matching TRBD2. The CDR3 is 17 amino acids. The V gene end was trimmed by 10 bases and the J gene end by 0 bases; junction bases not matched to a gene: 12. Germline V gives CDR1 MNHEY, CDR2 SMNVEV (reference sequence). In nucleotides, the CDR3 is TGTGCCAACAAAAAGCGGGGGGGCCGAGGCTCCTACAATGAGCAGTTCTTC. Translation: CANKKRGGRGSYNEQFF.

CDR3 coding DNA: TGTGCCAGCACCCTAGCGACTAGCGGGAGGTGCACAGATACGCAGTATTTT. Translating gives CASTLATSGRCTDTQYF. This chain uses TRBV7-3 with TRBJ2-3; 13 bases fit TRBD2. The CDR3 consists of 17 residues. Looked up from germline, CDR1 is SGHTA and CDR2 is FQGTGA. J was trimmed by 1 base and V by 7 bases; bases with no gene match: 8.

The gene calls are TRBV5-5 and TRBJ2-3, with D uncertain. CDR3 length: 15 residues. Trimming took off 2 bases at V and 0 bases at J, with 10 bases between the two ends. Germline lookup yields CDR1 SGHKS and CDR2 YYEKEE (reference sequence). CDR3 residues: CASSFSRTSTDTQYF. The DNA of the CDR3 is TGTGCCAGCAGCTTCAGTCGAACTAGCACAGATACGCAGTATTTT.

This clonotype came up a few times. The chain carries TRBV20-1 and TRBJ2-3; no reliable D call. The V gene's germline CDR1 is DFQATT and CDR2 SNEGSKA (reference sequence). V lost 6 bases, J lost 6 bases, and 7 bases lay in between. This CDR3 is 10 amino acids long. The CDR3 sequence: CSAGRDTQYF. Here the CDR3 DNA reads TGCAGTGCAGGGCGCGATACGCAGTATTTT.

This clonotype has a handful of counts. This chain uses TRBV9 with TRBJ2-7; D not certain. Trimming removed 0 bases from V and 0 bases from J, with 7 bases in between. The germline gives CDR1 SGDLS, CDR2 YYNGEE. CDR3 length: 14 amino acids. The DNA of the CDR3 is TGTGCCAGCAGCGTAGAGGTCAGCTCCTACGAGCAGTACTTC. Its translation is CASSVEVSSYEQYF.

By frequency in the sample, this clonotype is medium-sized. The CDR3 reads CSATQGTNSGNTIYF. In DNA, the CDR3 is TGCAGCGCGACACAAGGGACTAACTCTGGAAACACCATATATTTT. The chain links TRBV29-1 to TRBJ1-3, with a weak D call TRBD1 (5 bases). The V and J ends lost 7 bases and 0 bases respectively, with 16 bases between them. The CDR3 runs 15 residues. The germline CDR1 and CDR2 sequences are SQVTM and ANQGSEA.

By sample fraction, this clonotype is medium-sized. The chain has TRBV29-1 and TRBJ2-2, with TRBD2 as a possible D gene (5 bases). The CDR3 spans 13 residues. The V gene lost 6 bases and the J gene lost 0 bases, with 8 bases spanning the gap. The germline V gene encodes CDR1 SQVTM and CDR2 ANQGSEA. In DNA, the CDR3 is TGCAGCGTGAGGACTTCGAACACCGGGGAGCTGTTTTTT. Its translation is CSVRTSNTGELFF.

Remarks on this clonotype: This may come from a read error, since a much larger clone is one base off. The CDR3 reads CSVGHYPHEQYF. CDR3 bases: TGCAGCGTAGGGCATTACCCCCACGAGCAGTACTTC. The rearrangement joins TRBV29-1 to TRBJ2-7, with D unresolved. The CDR3 is 12 amino acids. V gave up 6 bases and J gave up 5 bases, with 14 bases separating them. CDR1 is SQVTM and CDR2 is ANQGSEA in the germline V gene.

This clonotype was observed a few times. The gene calls are TRBV6-1 and TRBJ1-5, with D uncertain. The germline V gene has CDR1 MNHNS and CDR2 SASEGT. The CDR3 has 13 amino acids. V lost 0 bases to trimming and J lost 7 bases, with 7 bases between them. The CDR3 DNA reads TGTGCCAGCAGTGAAGCTAGAGGGCAGCCCCAGCATTTT. It specifies CASSEARGQPQHF.

This clonotype ranks as large. The J gene is TRBJ2-2, the V gene TRBV19; D possibly corresponds to TRBD2 (6 bases). This CDR3 is 16 amino acids long. CDR1 is LNHDA, CDR2 SQIVND, per germline (reference sequence). The V end was cut by 3 bases, the J end by 1 base, with 12 bases between. Here the CDR3 reads CASSISWGVNTGELFF. The CDR3 nucleotides read TGTGCCAGTAGTATTTCGTGGGGGGTGAACACCGGGGAGCTGTTTTTT.

This clonotype counts as medium-sized. The chain has TRBV27 and TRBJ1-5; TRBD1 aligns across 8 bases. This CDR3 is 17 amino acids long. Germline trimming cut 0 bases from V and 7 bases from J; bases unmatched to any gene: 11. Germline assignment: CDR1 MNHEY and CDR2 SMNVEV (reference sequence). The CDR3 reads CASSLSGTGSLRQPQHF. The CDR3 bases are TGTGCCAGCAGTTTATCGGGGACAGGTTCCCTCCGGCAGCCCCAGCATTTT.

There are many counts of this clonotype. The chain recombines TRBV6-2 or TRBV6-3 with TRBJ1-3; D remains ambiguous. This CDR3 contains 12 residues. Between the trimmed V and J ends, which lost 7 bases and 4 bases, there was a span of 8 bases. The germline V gene encodes CDR1 MNHEY and CDR2 SVGEGT. CDR3 nucleotide sequence: TGTGCCAGCACCTTCGGGGGAAACACCATATATTTT. This gives the protein CASTFGGNTIYF.

Points on this clonotype: Given a much more abundant clone one base away, this may be a read error. The chain couples TRBV6-6 to TRBJ1-4; weak D call: TRBD1 (5 bases). The CDR3 length is 17 residues. Germline loops: CDR1 MNHNY, CDR2 SVGAGI (reference sequence). The CDR3 nucleotides read TGTGCCAGCAGTCTTAAGGGGTCCCTGGCAGCTAATAAAAAACTGTTTTTT. Protein product: CASSLKGSLAANKKLFF.